Detailed here is one T cell receptor (beta chain). What it binds is not known. Depth targeted 1 in 200,000 to 1 in 1 million T cells, averaging 10x coverage per clonotype. Libraries were prepared by immunoSEQ multiplex PCR; TCRdb keeps only in-frame clonotypes and omits some of them. Of approximately 340,000 clones listed, roughly two thirds are singletons. The CDR3 is 13 residues long. The germline V gene has CDR1 SGHAT and CDR2 FQNNGV. With 5 bases removed from V and 6 bases from J, the gap between germline ends came to 13 bases. The data stem from a study of cytotoxic CD8 clonotypes in ibrutinib-treated CLL. Study information: The patient breakdown showed some eleven relapsed/refractory and about 16 treatment-naive cases, with approximately 18 IGHV unmutated. The authors obtained response samples at a median of approximately 11 months of treatment, range 6 to 36. Study-wide results and limits: On treatment, the uncommon public clonotypes contracted or remained stable.

The chain carries TRBV11-2 and TRBJ1-2, with TRBD1 as a possible D gene (5 bases). The origin of this receptor is a human donor with chronic lymphocytic leukemia. The sequenced sample was PBMCs, obtained after 36 months of ibrutinib treatment. Written as DNA, the CDR3 is TGTGCCAGCAGCCCGGGACCGTTCGATGGCTACACCTTC. Amino acids: CASSPGPFDGYTF.